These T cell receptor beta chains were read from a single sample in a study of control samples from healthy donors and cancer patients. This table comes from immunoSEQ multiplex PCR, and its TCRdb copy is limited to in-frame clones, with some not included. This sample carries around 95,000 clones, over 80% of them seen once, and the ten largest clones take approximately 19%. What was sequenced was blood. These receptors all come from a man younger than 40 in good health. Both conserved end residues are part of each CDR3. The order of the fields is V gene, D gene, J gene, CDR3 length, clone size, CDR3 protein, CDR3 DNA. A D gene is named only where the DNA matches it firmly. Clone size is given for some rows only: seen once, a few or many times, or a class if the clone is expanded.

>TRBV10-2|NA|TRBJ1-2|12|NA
CASRQLQSGYTF
TGCGCCAGCAGGCAACTGCAGTCTGGCTACACCTTC
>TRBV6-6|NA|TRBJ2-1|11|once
CASSSMVEQFF
TGTGCCAGCAGTTCTATGGTTGAGCAGTTCTTC
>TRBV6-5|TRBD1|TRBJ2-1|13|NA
CASLGTVYNEQFF
TGTGCCAGCCTAGGGACAGTTTACAATGAGCAGTTCTTC
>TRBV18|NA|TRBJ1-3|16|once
CASSPRTGIPGNTIYF
TGTGCCAGCTCACCACGGACCGGGATTCCTGGAAACACCATATATTTT
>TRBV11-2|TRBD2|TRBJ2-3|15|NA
CASRLAGGSTDTQYF
TGTGCCAGCAGGTTAGCGGGGGGAAGCACAGATACGCAGTATTTT
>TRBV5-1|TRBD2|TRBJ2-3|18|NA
CASSLALAGGPSTDTQYF
TGCGCCAGCAGCTTGGCGCTAGCGGGGGGGCCGAGCACAGATACGCAGTATTTT
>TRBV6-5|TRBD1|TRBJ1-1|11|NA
CASDRGTEAFF
TGTGCCAGCGACAGGGGTACTGAAGCTTTCTTT
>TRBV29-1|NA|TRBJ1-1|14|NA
CSVKSRQSYTEAFF
TGCAGCGTTAAATCGCGACAGTCGTACACTGAAGCTTTCTTT
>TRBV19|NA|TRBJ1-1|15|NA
CASTIILGANTEAFF
TGTGCCAGTACTATCATTTTGGGGGCGAACACTGAAGCTTTCTTT
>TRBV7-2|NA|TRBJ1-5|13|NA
CASSLGGGQPQHF
TGTGCCAGCAGCTTAGGGGGGGGCCAGCCCCAGCATTTT
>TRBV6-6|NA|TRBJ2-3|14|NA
CASSSRAVTDTQYF
TGTGCCAGCAGTTCCCGGGCGGTCACAGATACGCAGTATTTT
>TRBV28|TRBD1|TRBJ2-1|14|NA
CASSPQGANNEQFF
TGTGCCAGCAGTCCCCAGGGGGCGAACAATGAGCAGTTCTTC
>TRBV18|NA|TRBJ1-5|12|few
CASSQDYQPQHF
TGTGCCAGCTCACAGGACTATCAGCCCCAGCATTTT
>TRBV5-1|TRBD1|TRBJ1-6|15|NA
CASSSGDRGDSPLHF
TGCGCCAGCAGCTCCGGAGACAGGGGTGATTCACCCCTCCACTTT
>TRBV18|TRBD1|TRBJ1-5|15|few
CASSPLGQGYQPQHF
TGTGCCAGCTCACCGTTAGGACAGGGGTATCAGCCCCAGCATTTT
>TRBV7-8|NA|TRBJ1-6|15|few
CASSLVEGLNSPLHF
TGTGCCAGCAGCTTAGTTGAGGGGCTCAATTCACCCCTCCACTTT
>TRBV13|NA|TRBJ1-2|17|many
CASSSGGWGTQDYGYTF
TGTGCCAGCAGCTCCGGAGGATGGGGAACCCAGGACTATGGCTACACCTTC
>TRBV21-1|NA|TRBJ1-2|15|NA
CASSPGSPFSYGYTF
TGTGCCAGCAGCCCCGGATCGCCCTTTTCCTATGGCTACACCTTC
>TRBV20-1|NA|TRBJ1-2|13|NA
CSASREAGYGYTF
TGCAGTGCTAGTCGGGAGGCTGGCTATGGCTACACCTTC
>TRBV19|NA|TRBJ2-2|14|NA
CASSIRGLTGELFF
TGTGCCAGTAGTATTCGGGGCCTCACCGGGGAGCTGTTTTTT
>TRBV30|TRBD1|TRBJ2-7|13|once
CAYKGTGDYEQYF
TGTGCTTATAAGGGGACAGGGGACTACGAGCAGTACTTC
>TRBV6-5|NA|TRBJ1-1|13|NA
CASIYSRNTEAFF
TGTGCCAGCATATACTCTCGGAACACTGAAGCTTTCTTT
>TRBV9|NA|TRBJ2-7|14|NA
CASSVDPGADEQYF
TGTGCCAGCAGCGTAGACCCAGGGGCCGACGAGCAGTACTTC
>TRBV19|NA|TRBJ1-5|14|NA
CATKNTGLAQPQHF
TGTGCCACCAAAAATACAGGGCTCGCTCAGCCCCAGCATTTT
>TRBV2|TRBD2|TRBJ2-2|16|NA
CASSVSGGASTGELFF
TGTGCCAGCAGCGTTAGCGGGGGGGCCTCGACCGGGGAGCTGTTTTTT
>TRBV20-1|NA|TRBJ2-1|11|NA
CSARTHNEQFF
TGCAGTGCTAGAACTCATAATGAGCAGTTCTTC
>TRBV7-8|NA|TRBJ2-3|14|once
CASSLLGAGDTQYF
TGTGCCAGCAGCTTACTTGGGGCGGGTGATACGCAGTATTTT
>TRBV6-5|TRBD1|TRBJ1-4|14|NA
CASGRQGWYEKLFF
TGTGCCAGCGGTAGACAGGGGTGGTATGAAAAACTGTTTTTT
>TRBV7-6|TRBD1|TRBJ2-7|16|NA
CASSLGGTGKGYEQYF
TGTGCCAGCAGCCTGGGCGGGACAGGGAAGGGGTACGAGCAGTACTTC
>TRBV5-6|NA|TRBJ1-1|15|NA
CASSLYGGMNTEAFF
TGTGCCAGCAGCTTGTATGGGGGCATGAACACTGAAGCTTTCTTT
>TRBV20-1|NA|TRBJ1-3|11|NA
CSARGGSAIYF
TGCAGTGCTAGAGGCGGGTCGGCCATATATTTT
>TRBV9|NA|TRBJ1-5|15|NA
CASSVGGYSNQPQHF
TGTGCCAGCAGCGTAGGAGGGTATAGCAATCAGCCCCAGCATTTT